This TCR beta chain was profiled in a study of blood T cell repertoires in COVID-19. Study-wide background: Sites across the United States, Italy and Spain contributed samples from acute and convalescent COVID-19. The cDNA or gDNA used as material had been derived from T cells, B-cell-depleted T cells, or PBMCs.

As concerns this clone: Additional DNA sequences in this sample encode the identical CDR3.

The authors' processing: Reference gene primer amplification yielded estimated nucleated cell counts. Produced via immunoSEQ multiplex PCR; TCRdb's table is partial and in-frame only. The D gene and trimming were derived from the DNA, and the V and J assignments and clone size from that table. The sample shows about 170,000 clones, roughly 84% of them seen only once. CDR1 is SGHTA, CDR2 FQGNSA, per germline. The V gene end was trimmed by 3 bases and the J gene end by 2 bases; junction bases not matched to a gene: 1. The CDR3 runs 14 residues. This chain uses TRBV7-2 with TRBJ1-2, with TRBD1 matching over 9 bases. Sequencing input: peripheral blood. This TCR derives from a man in his 70s with active or convalescent COVID-19. CDR3 DNA sequence: TGTGCCAGCAGCTTGGGGACAGGGAACTATGGCTACACCTTC. Its protein is CASSLGTGNYGYTF.